A single sample gave rise to the 16 T cell receptor beta chains below, sequenced in a study of siplizumab effects on memory and regulatory T cells. Method: immunoSEQ multiplex PCR; TCRdb's copy keeps in-frame clones and lacks some. The repertoire holds some 97,000 clones, with 85% to 95% as singletons. Sequencing was carried out using Tregs sorted from blood. The receptor set was obtained from a human donor in good health.

The V and J genes are TRBV28 and TRBJ1-1; 7 bases fit TRBD1. The CDR3 sequence is 13 residues long. The germline gives CDR1 MDHEN, CDR2 SYDVKM. Trimming took 6 bases from V and 4 from J; bases not matched to a gene: 5. The CDR3 DNA reads TGTGCCAGCAGATTACAGGGGATCACTGAAGCTTTCTTT. Protein product: CASRLQGITEAFF.

The chain joins TRBV2 to TRBJ1-1; maybe TRBD1 (5 bases). Germline V gives CDR1 SNHLY, CDR2 FYNNEI. The CDR3 contains 14 residues. Trimming cost V 0 bases and J 5 bases, with 10 bases left between them. This CDR3 is CASSEAGRGTEAFF. Here the CDR3 DNA reads TGTGCCAGCAGTGAAGCGGGTCGGGGGACTGAAGCTTTCTTT.

This chain uses TRBV27 with TRBJ2-2; TRBD2 matches at 11 bases. There are 16 residues in the CDR3. Per germline, CDR1 MNHEY and CDR2 SMNVEV (reference sequence). V was clipped by 5 bases and J by 6 bases; unmatched bases: 8. The CDR3 region is CASSRLLAGVPGELFF. The CDR3 bases are TGTGCCAGCAGTCGATTACTAGCGGGAGTACCCGGGGAGCTGTTTTTT.

The chain recombines TRBV5-1 with TRBJ2-7; D possibly corresponds to TRBD1 (6 bases). CDR3 size: 14 residues. Germline V CDR1 and CDR2: SGHRS, YFSETQ. V lost 6 bases to trimming and J lost 0 bases, with 13 bases between them. For the CDR3, the DNA is TGCGCCAGCAAAAACCGGGACACCTCCTACGAGCAGTACTTC. It encodes CASKNRDTSYEQYF. Combining the CDR3 with reference TRBV5-1 and TRBJ2-7 gives the whole variable domain KAGVTQTPRYLIKTRGQQVTLSCSPISGHRSVSWYQQTPGQGLQFLFEYFSETQRNKGNFPGRFSGRQFSNSRSEMNVSTLELGDSALYLCASKNRDTSYEQYFGPGTRLTVT.

J is TRBJ1-5 and V is TRBV25-1; D remains ambiguous. There are 13 residues in the CDR3. V lost 1 base and J lost 9, with 10 bases in between. In germline, CDR1 is MGHDK, CDR2 SYGVNS. The CDR3 sequence is CASSEFVGGPQHF. The CDR3 DNA reads TGTGCCAGCAGTGAATTTGTAGGAGGGCCCCAGCATTTT.

The chain has TRBV25-1 and TRBJ2-7, with D uncertain. CDR3 length: 12 amino acids. Germline CDR1 MGHDK, CDR2 SYGVNS. The V end was cut by 6 bases, the J end by 3 bases, with 9 bases between. The CDR3: CASRSRFYEQYF. The CDR3 DNA reads as TGTGCCAGCAGGAGCCGTTTCTACGAGCAGTACTTC.

This clone was detected once. The chain couples TRBV27 to TRBJ1-5; TRBD1 is a possible D gene (6 bases). V lost 5 bases and J lost 2, with 19 bases in between. This CDR3 contains 17 residues. From germline, CDR1 is MNHEY and CDR2 SMNVEV (reference sequence). The CDR3 loop reads CASSSRGGILGNQPQHF. The DNA of the CDR3 is TGTGCCAGCAGTAGTAGGGGGGGTATATTGGGCAATCAGCCCCAGCATTTT.

The gene calls are TRBV7-3 and TRBJ2-3; TRBD1 might be the D (5 bases). The CDR3 runs to 13 residues. Trimming shortened V by 5 bases and J by 5 bases, and 11 bases separated the two germline ends. Germline V lookup: CDR1 SGHTA, CDR2 FQGTGA. The CDR3 DNA is TGTGCCAGCAGCCCCTGGGGCGGAGATACGCAGTATTTT. It translates to CASSPWGGDTQYF.

This clone was recorded only once. The chain links TRBV6-1 to TRBJ1-5; 8 bases fit TRBD1. J gave up 7 bases and V 6 bases, and 5 bases lay outside the gene matches. CDR1 is MNHNS, CDR2 SASEGT, per germline. This CDR3 contains 13 residues. In nucleotides, the CDR3 is TGTGCCAGCAGCTACAGGGGGAAGCAGCCCCAGCATTTT. Translation: CASSYRGKQPQHF.

The table lists this clone with a few counts. Other nucleotide sequences in the sample specify the same CDR3. This sequence joins TRBV18 and TRBJ2-1; 13 bases are a match to TRBD2. Germline V gene sequence: CDR1 KGHSH, CDR2 LQKENI. V trimming: 3 bases; J trimming: 5 bases; junction bases outside the gene matches: 1. This CDR3 has 15 amino acids. CDR3 residues: CASSPTSGRNNEQFF. CDR3 DNA: TGTGCCAGCTCACCGACTAGCGGGAGGAACAATGAGCAGTTCTTC.

This chain links TRBV9 with TRBJ2-1; no reliable D call. Trimming shortened V by 0 bases and J by 10 bases, and 17 bases separated the two germline ends. The germline V gene encodes CDR1 SGDLS and CDR2 YYNGEE. The CDR3 is 15 amino acids. The CDR3 DNA sequence: TGTGCCAGCAGCGTAGTGGGTCCTGGAATCCACGAGCAGTTCTTC. The encoded protein is CASSVVGPGIHEQFF.

The chain couples TRBV6-5 to TRBJ1-2; D is unresolved. This CDR3 is 14 amino acids long. The V end lost 6 bases, the J end lost 1 base, and 12 bases lay between the germline ends. Germline lookup yields CDR1 MNHEY and CDR2 SVGAGI. CDR3 amino acids: CASRKGRINYGYTF. The CDR3 DNA reads TGTGCCAGCAGGAAAGGACGGATTAACTATGGCTACACCTTC.

The chain recombines TRBV11-2 with TRBJ2-2, with D perhaps matching TRBD2 (6 bases). V was pared by 7 bases and J by 6 bases, with 18 bases between. CDR1 and CDR2 (germline): SGHAT, FQNNGV. The CDR3 covers 15 residues. The CDR3 region has the DNA TGTGCCAGCAAGGCCCTTCTCGGGGAGGCCGGGGAGCTGTTTTTT. The encoded protein is CASKALLGEAGELFF.

This chain connects TRBV4-1 to TRBJ2-3; TRBD1 might be the D (5 bases). Germline V gene lookup returns CDR1 MGHRA and CDR2 YSYEKL. The CDR3 sequence is 16 residues long. V was trimmed by 1 base and J by 3 bases, leaving 14 bases between them. The CDR3 region is CASSQAGEGVTDTQYF. As DNA, the CDR3 is TGCGCCAGCAGCCAAGCCGGCGAAGGGGTGACAGATACGCAGTATTTT.

V is TRBV5-1 and J is TRBJ2-7; possibly TRBD1 for D (6 bases). The length of the CDR3 is 14 residues. The germline CDR1 and CDR2 sequences are SGHRS and YFSETQ. Trimming took 3 bases from V and 3 from J, leaving 13 bases between them. The CDR3 loop is CASSSRTEDYEQYF. CDR3 bases: TGCGCCAGCAGCTCCAGGACAGAGGACTACGAGCAGTACTTC.

The chain couples TRBV28 to TRBJ2-7; D might be TRBD1 or TRBD2, each matching 5 bases. CDR3 size: 15 residues. The V end was cut by 5 bases, the J end by 5 bases, with 19 bases between. Germline assignment: CDR1 MDHEN and CDR2 SYDVKM. CDR3 coding DNA: TGTGCCAGCAGTCCAAGTAACTTGGGGACCCACGAGCAGTACTTC. Translated: CASSPSNLGTHEQYF.